This T cell receptor beta chain was captured in a study of shared clonotypes between healthy human individuals. For the study at large: The people who gave samples were two women and a few men aged 18 to 49. The plates for each donor numbered three CD4 naive, three CD4 memory, two CD8 naive and one CD8 memory. Study observations and caveats: Shared clonotypes across all four donors exceeded non-shared ones in generation probability.

From CD4+ cells came CD45RA+ naive and CD45RA-negative memory subsets. Germline V lookup: CDR1 SGHVS, CDR2 FQNEAQ. The ends were cut back, 1 base at V and 3 bases at J, with 12 bases in the middle. The CDR3 spans 15 residues. As to this clone: Its cognate antigen is unknown.

The repertoire was sequenced with immunoSEQ multiplex PCR; TCRdb's copy has only in-frame clones and lacks some. Counted here are 2.3 million or so clones, approximately 93% occurring once; the ten biggest clones make up approximately 0.4%. This receptor was taken from a man aged 18 to 29 in good health. Some clones in this sample may be carry-over from other donors' samples. The sample was naive CD4+ T cells from PBMCs. Noted subset: CD45RA+ positively selected. V gene TRBV7-8 combines with J gene TRBJ1-1; D is unclear. The CDR3 DNA is TGTGCCAGCAGCTTAGGGGCCGGGCGGTACACTGAAGCTTTCTTT. Its protein is CASSLGAGRYTEAFF.